The rows below give T cell receptor beta chains drawn from one sample of a study of cytomegalovirus exposure and HLA in healthy donors. Assay used: immunoSEQ multiplex PCR; TCRdb lists only in-frame clones, some missing. Of 200,000 or so clones in the sample, just under 80% were seen once. The sample was PBMCs. These receptors all come from a woman aged 25-40 years in good health and CMV-seropositive. CDR3s include the opening cysteine and the closing phenylalanine or tryptophan. The order of the fields is clone size, J gene, D gene, V gene, CDR3 protein, CDR3 DNA. The D gene is left open where the match is weak. Expanded clones are given a class, and other clones once, few, many or no size at all.

>NA|TRBJ1-2|TRBD1|TRBV6-5
CASSLQGARDYGYTF
TGTGCCAGCAGCTTACAGGGGGCGCGTGACTATGGCTACACCTTC
>NA|TRBJ2-5|TRBD2|TRBV5-4
CASTSGGTVGGETQYF
TGTGCCAGCACTAGCGGGGGAACGGTGGGAGGAGAGACCCAGTACTTC
>few|TRBJ2-7|NA|TRBV7-9
CASSPLGSEQYF
TGTGCCAGCAGCCCATTAGGGAGCGAGCAGTACTTC
>few|TRBJ2-5|TRBD2|TRBV10-2
CASSEWGGETQYF
TGCGCCAGCAGTGAGTGGGGGGGAGAGACCCAGTACTTC
>NA|TRBJ1-6|TRBD1|TRBV11-1
CASSQRDRNSPLHF
TGTGCCAGCAGCCAGCGGGACAGGAATTCACCCCTCCACTTT
>NA|TRBJ1-2|NA|TRBV6-1
CASTWVGTRSYGYTF
TGTGCCAGCACGTGGGTCGGAACGAGGAGCTATGGCTACACCTTC
>NA|TRBJ1-4|TRBD1|TRBV5-1
CASSLEGQGAELFF
TGCGCCAGCAGCTTGGAGGGACAGGGGGCAGAACTGTTTTTT
>NA|TRBJ1-2|TRBD1|TRBV4-1
CASSQGQTGGFGGYTF
TGCGCCAGCAGCCAGGGGCAGACAGGGGGGTTCGGGGGCTACACCTTC
>NA|TRBJ2-5|NA|TRBV15
CATSRDSGQWGETQYF
TGTGCCACCAGCAGAGATTCCGGACAATGGGGAGAGACCCAGTACTTC
>few|TRBJ1-2|NA|TRBV7-9
CASSLEPYQVNYGYTF
TGTGCCAGCAGCTTAGAGCCGTACCAGGTTAACTATGGCTACACCTTC
>NA|TRBJ1-2|NA|TRBV21-1
CASRLNRLYGYTF
TGTGCCAGCAGACTTAACAGGCTGTATGGCTACACCTTC
>NA|TRBJ2-7|NA|TRBV10-3
CAAAEGLYEQYF
TGTGCCGCCGCGGAGGGTCTTTACGAGCAGTACTTC
>NA|TRBJ2-7|TRBD2|TRBV28
CASSRISGITGSYEQYF
TGTGCCAGCAGTAGGATTAGCGGGATCACCGGTTCATACGAGCAGTACTTC
>NA|TRBJ2-2|NA|TRBV7-6
CASSPRTGNTGELFF
TGTGCCAGCAGCCCTAGGACTGGGAACACCGGGGAGCTGTTTTTT
>NA|TRBJ2-1|TRBD1|TRBV7-8
CASSPQGNEQFF
TGTGCCAGCAGCCCACAGGGGAATGAGCAGTTCTTC
>NA|TRBJ1-1|TRBD1|TRBV5-6
CASSATYRGQTEAFF
TGTGCCAGCAGCGCAACATACAGGGGGCAGACTGAAGCTTTCTTT
>NA|TRBJ2-7|TRBD2|TRBV6-1
CASLPRGTYEQYF
TGTGCCAGCCTCCCGCGGGGGACCTACGAGCAGTACTTC
>NA|TRBJ2-3|TRBD2|TRBV9
CASSASPTSGGPIVDTQYF
TGTGCCAGCAGCGCGAGCCCTACTAGCGGGGGGCCAATAGTAGATACGCAGTATTTT
>few|TRBJ1-4|NA|TRBV28
CASSLGGGLVEKLFF
TGTGCCAGCAGTTTAGGGGGAGGCCTTGTCGAAAAACTGTTTTTT
>NA|TRBJ1-4|TRBD1|TRBV6-5
CASRGTGFNEKLFF
TGTGCCAGCAGGGGGACAGGATTTAATGAAAAACTGTTTTTT
>NA|TRBJ2-7|TRBD2|TRBV7-2
CASTPLAGGYSLEQYF
TGTGCCAGCACCCCCCTAGCGGGAGGGTATAGTTTAGAGCAGTACTTC
>NA|TRBJ2-1|NA|TRBV7-6
CASSQGLAAYNEQFF
TGTGCCAGCAGCCAGGGGCTAGCGGCCTACAATGAGCAGTTCTTC
>NA|TRBJ2-3|NA|TRBV12-2
CASRLKLAVGTDTQYF
TGTGCAAGTCGCTTGAAACTAGCTGTGGGCACAGATACGCAGTATTTT
>NA|TRBJ1-2|TRBD1|TRBV5-1
CASSFPGQGGGYTF
TGCGCCAGCAGCTTTCCCGGACAGGGCGGTGGCTACACCTTC
>NA|TRBJ2-5|NA|TRBV7-9
CASSRLFQETQYF
TGTGCCAGCAGCAGACTATTCCAAGAGACCCAGTACTTC
>NA|TRBJ2-7|NA|TRBV5-1
CASGQGPYEQYF
TGCGCCAGCGGCCAGGGGCCCTACGAGCAGTACTTC
>NA|TRBJ1-2|TRBD1|TRBV10-3
CAIIDRGQGTNYGYTF
TGTGCCATCATCGATCGAGGACAGGGGACTAACTATGGCTACACCTTC
>few|TRBJ2-5|NA|TRBV18
CASSPLGTQYF
TGTGCCAGCTCACCCCTCGGGACCCAGTACTTC
>few|TRBJ1-4|NA|TRBV6-6
CASEDHEKLFF
TGTGCCAGCGAGGATCATGAAAAACTGTTTTTT
>NA|TRBJ2-7|NA|TRBV10-3
CASLQGESREQYF
TGTGCCAGCCTTCAGGGTGAGTCCCGCGAGCAGTACTTC
>few|TRBJ2-1|TRBD2|TRBV4-3
CASSQSYAGGGGGLGQFF
TGCGCCAGCAGCCAATCGTATGCGGGGGGTGGGGGGGGGCTCGGGCAGTTCTTC
>NA|TRBJ2-1|TRBD2|TRBV6-1
CASSETLAGGTYNEQFF
TGTGCCAGCAGTGAAACCCTAGCGGGGGGTACATACAATGAGCAGTTCTTC
>NA|TRBJ1-2|TRBD1|TRBV9
CASSSIPGGSGYTF
TGTGCCAGCAGCTCCATTCCAGGGGGCTCTGGCTACACCTTC
>NA|TRBJ1-1|NA|TRBV5-6
CASSFREADTEAFF
TGTGCCAGCAGCTTTCGGGAAGCCGACACTGAAGCTTTCTTT
>NA|TRBJ2-7|NA|TRBV2
CASSGGGDTGPIYEQYF
TGTGCCAGCAGTGGAGGGGGAGACACCGGCCCCATCTACGAGCAGTACTTC
>NA|TRBJ2-7|NA|TRBV7-2
CASSLGPGYEQYF
TGTGCCAGCAGCTTAGGACCAGGTTACGAGCAGTACTTC
>NA|TRBJ1-6|TRBD1|TRBV6-1
CASSESRQGLDSPLHF
TGTGCCAGCAGTGAATCCCGACAGGGACTTGATTCACCCCTCCACTTT
>few|TRBJ1-2|NA|TRBV5-1
CASSPRGGDSYGYTF
TGCGCCAGCAGCCCGCGAGGGGGAGATAGCTATGGCTACACCTTC
>once|TRBJ1-5|NA|TRBV5-8
CASSLGASNQPQHF
TGTGCCAGCAGCCTTGGGGCCTCCAATCAGCCCCAGCATTTT
>once|TRBJ1-1|TRBD1|TRBV5-1
CASSLDRGSTEAFF
TGCGCCAGCAGCTTGGACAGGGGGAGCACTGAAGCTTTCTTT
>few|TRBJ2-4|NA|TRBV5-6
CASSLTSAKNIQYF
TGTGCCAGCAGCCTCACTTCAGCCAAAAACATTCAGTACTTC
>NA|TRBJ2-7|TRBD2|TRBV4-1
CASSPRTSSYEQYF
TGCGCCAGCAGCCCTAGGACTAGCTCCTACGAGCAGTACTTC
>NA|TRBJ1-1|TRBD1|TRBV7-8
CASSLVTGTGNTEAFF
TGTGCCAGCAGCTTAGTTACCGGGACAGGGAACACTGAAGCTTTCTTT
>NA|TRBJ1-3|TRBD1|TRBV5-4
CASSLWDRGNTIYF
TGTGCCAGCAGCCTCTGGGACAGGGGAAACACCATATATTTT
>NA|TRBJ2-1|TRBD1|TRBV7-3
CASSYGQGVGNEQFF
TGTGCCAGCAGTTATGGACAGGGTGTAGGGAATGAGCAGTTCTTC
>few|TRBJ1-2|NA|TRBV10-3
CATAPRTDSSYGYTF
TGTGCCACCGCCCCAAGGACAGACAGCTCCTATGGCTACACCTTC
>NA|TRBJ2-7|TRBD2|TRBV15
CATSRERTSGNSYEQYF
TGTGCCACCAGCAGAGAAAGGACTAGCGGCAACTCCTACGAGCAGTACTTC
>NA|TRBJ1-1|NA|TRBV5-1
CASSLRQGGLLNTEAFF
TGCGCCAGCAGCTTGAGGCAGGGTGGTTTGTTGAACACTGAAGCTTTCTTT
>NA|TRBJ2-7|TRBD2|TRBV7-2
CASSLRGGPSYEQYF
TGTGCCAGCAGCTTACGCGGGGGACCCTCCTACGAGCAGTACTTC
>few|TRBJ2-7|NA|TRBV6-1
CASSEFRGGYEQYF
TGTGCCAGCAGTGAATTTAGGGGGGGCTACGAGCAGTACTTC
>few|TRBJ2-1|NA|TRBV29-1
CSVETRQVGSYNEQFF
TGCAGCGTTGAAACAAGACAGGTGGGTTCCTACAATGAGCAGTTCTTC
>NA|TRBJ2-3|TRBD2|TRBV5-1
CASSSGTRTDTQYF
TGCGCCAGCAGCAGCGGGACGAGGACAGATACGCAGTATTTT